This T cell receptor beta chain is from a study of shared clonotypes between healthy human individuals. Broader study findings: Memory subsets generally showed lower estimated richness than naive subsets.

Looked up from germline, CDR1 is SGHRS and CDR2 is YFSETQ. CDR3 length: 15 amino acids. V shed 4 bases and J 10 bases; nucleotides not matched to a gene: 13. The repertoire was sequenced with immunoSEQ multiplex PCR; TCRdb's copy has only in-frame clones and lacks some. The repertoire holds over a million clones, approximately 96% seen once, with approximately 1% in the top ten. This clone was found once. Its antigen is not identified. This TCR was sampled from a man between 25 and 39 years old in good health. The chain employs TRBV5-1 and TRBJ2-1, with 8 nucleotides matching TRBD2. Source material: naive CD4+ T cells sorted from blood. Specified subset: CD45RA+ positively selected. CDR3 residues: CASSPPGSSGGEQFF. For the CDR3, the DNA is TGCGCCAGCAGCCCCCCCGGGTCGAGCGGGGGAGAGCAGTTCTTC.